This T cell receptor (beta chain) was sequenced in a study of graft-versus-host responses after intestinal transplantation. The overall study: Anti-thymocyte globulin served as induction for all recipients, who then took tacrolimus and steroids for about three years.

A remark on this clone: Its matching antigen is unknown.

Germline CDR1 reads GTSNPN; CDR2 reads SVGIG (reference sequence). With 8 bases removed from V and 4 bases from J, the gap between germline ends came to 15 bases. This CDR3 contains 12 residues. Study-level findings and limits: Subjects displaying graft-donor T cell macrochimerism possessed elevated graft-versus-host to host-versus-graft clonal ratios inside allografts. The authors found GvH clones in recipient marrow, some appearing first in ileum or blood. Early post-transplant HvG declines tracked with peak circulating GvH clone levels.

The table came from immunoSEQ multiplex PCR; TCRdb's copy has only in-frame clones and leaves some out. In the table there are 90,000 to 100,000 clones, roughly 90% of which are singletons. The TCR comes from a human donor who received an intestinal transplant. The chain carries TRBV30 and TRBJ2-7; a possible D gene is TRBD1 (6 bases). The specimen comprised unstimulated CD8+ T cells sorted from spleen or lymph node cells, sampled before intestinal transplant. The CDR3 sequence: CAGLGTLYEQYF. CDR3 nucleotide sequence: TGTGCCGGACTCGGGACACTTTACGAGCAGTACTTC.